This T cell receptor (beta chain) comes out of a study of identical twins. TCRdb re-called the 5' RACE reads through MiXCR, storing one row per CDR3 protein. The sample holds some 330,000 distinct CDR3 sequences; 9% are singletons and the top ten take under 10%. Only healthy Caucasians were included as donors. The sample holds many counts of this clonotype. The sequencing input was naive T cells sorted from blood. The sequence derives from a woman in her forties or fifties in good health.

CDR3: CASSLSPGWSDTEAFF. In DNA form, the CDR3 reads TGTGCCAGCAGTTTATCCCCAGGATGGAGTGACACTGAAGCTTTCTTT. The V call is TRBV27, the J call TRBJ1-1; no definite D call. The CDR3 spans 16 residues. The V gene lost 0 bases and the J gene lost 3 bases, with 14 bases spanning the gap. Germline loops: CDR1 MNHEY, CDR2 SMNVEV (reference sequence).